The clone carrying this T cell receptor beta chain appeared a few times. This sample was included in a study of PD-L1 blockade in urothelial cancer. Time point defined: peripheral blood 6 weeks after treatment start. Germline assignment: CDR1 SGHTA and CDR2 FQGNSA. V lost 1 base to trimming and J lost 7 bases, with 13 bases between them. The CDR3 length is 14 residues. Sequenced by immunoSEQ multiplex PCR; TCRdb stores in-frame clones only, minus some. The data contain 53,000 or so clones, approximately 90% of them seen just once; the ten biggest clones take up 2.4%. The source was PBMCs, collected around atezolizumab (anti-PD-L1) treatment. This sequence joins TRBV7-2 and TRBJ1-2; D is undetermined. The TCR sequence derives from a man in his 60s with urothelial cancer. For the CDR3, the DNA is TGTGCCAGCAGCTTAGGTCAGGCGGGAGGTGGCTACACCTTC. Protein product: CASSLGQAGGGYTF. Full variable domain (missing parts from reference TRBV7-2 and TRBJ1-2): GAGVSQSPSNKVTEKGKDVELRCDPISGHTALYWYRQSLGQGLEFLIYFQGNSAPDKSGLPSDRFSAERTGGSVSTLTIQRTQQEDSAVYLCASSLGQAGGGYTFGSGTRLTVV.